This entry concerns a single TCR beta chain. The record originates from a study of blood T cell repertoires in COVID-19. Per germline, CDR1 PRHDT and CDR2 FYEKMQ (reference sequence). The V gene end was trimmed by 4 bases and the J gene end by 10 bases; junction bases not matched to a gene: 4. This CDR3 contains 13 residues. Profiled with immunoSEQ multiplex PCR; TCRdb holds only in-frame clones, not every one. The sample has 150,000 to 160,000 clones, over 60% seen once. This TCR was sampled from a man older than 75 with acute or convalescent COVID-19. The sequenced material came from peripheral blood. This chain uses TRBV13 with TRBJ2-1; 10 bases match TRBD2. CDR3 bases: TGTGCCAGCAGCTCAGCGGGGGGGCCGGAGCAGTTCTTC. It is translated as CASSSAGGPEQFF.